This passage covers 27 T cell receptor beta chains from one sample sequenced in a study of T cells in Graves' hyperthyroidism and ophthalmopathy. Authors of the study amplified TCR beta CDR3 regions from RNA transcripts. First-round RT-PCR with HTBI primers amplified the TCR CDR3 region. TCRdb reanalysed the multiplex PCR reads using MiXCR and keeps one entry per CDR3 protein. Of under 350,000 distinct CDR3 sequences in the sample, over 15% are singletons; the top ten hold approximately 60%. What was sequenced was blood. Source of these receptors: a woman aged 60-70 years with Graves' ophthalmopathy.

This clonotype was seen more than once but under ten times. V gene TRBV5-1 combines with J gene TRBJ1-3; 7 bases fit TRBD1. The V segment lost 4 bases and the J segment 1 base; nucleotides outside the gene matches: 8. The CDR3 is made up of 16 amino acids. CDR1 is SGHRS and CDR2 is YFSETQ in the germline V gene. The CDR3 region has the DNA TGCGCCAGCAGCCCTAGGGGGCCCGATTCTGGAAACACCATATATTTT. Translation gives CASSPRGPDSGNTIYF. The full variable domain, completed using reference TRBV5-1 and TRBJ1-3, is KAGVTQTPRYLIKTRGQQVTLSCSPISGHRSVSWYQQTPGQGLQFLFEYFSETQRNKGNFPGRFSGRQFSNSRSEMNVSTLELGDSALYLCASSPRGPDSGNTIYFGEGSWLTVV.

The V gene is TRBV20-1, the J gene TRBJ1-1; weak D call: TRBD1 (5 bases). The germline V and J ends were trimmed by 4 bases and 1 base, with 10 bases remaining between them. The CDR3 covers 13 residues. Germline assignment: CDR1 DFQATT and CDR2 SNEGSKA (reference sequence). The CDR3 loop is CSANRRSNTEAFF. DNA for the CDR3: TGCAGTGCTAACAGGAGGTCGAACACTGAAGCTTTCTTT.

Only a few counts were recorded for this clonotype. V usage is TRBV20-1 and J usage is TRBJ1-3; D is perhaps TRBD1 (6 bases). CDR1 is DFQATT, CDR2 SNEGSKA, per germline (reference sequence). V gave up 3 bases and J gave up 0 bases, with 9 bases separating them. This CDR3 comprises 14 residues. The CDR3 region is CSARDRTSGNTIYF. CDR3 nucleotides: TGCAGTGCTAGGGACAGAACCTCTGGAAACACCATATATTTT.

This clonotype was observed a few times. The chain links TRBV27 to TRBJ2-1; no firm D call. V was shortened by 0 bases and J by 2 bases, with 5 bases between the two germline ends. The CDR3 contains 14 residues. From germline, CDR1 is MNHEY and CDR2 SMNVEV (reference sequence). The CDR3 region is CASSLSQTYNEQFF. CDR3 DNA sequence: TGTGCCAGCAGTTTATCACAGACCTACAATGAGCAGTTCTTC.

Of note for this clonotype: This may stem from a read error, because a much larger clone lies one nucleotide away. The rearrangement joins TRBV12-3 or TRBV12-4 to TRBJ2-7; D gene uncertain. Trimming left V 10 bases short and J 2 bases short, with 12 bases between. CDR3 size: 12 residues. The CDR3 bases are TGTGCCAATAGCAGGAACCCCTACGAGCAGTACTTC. Protein sequence: CANSRNPYEQYF.

This clonotype has just a few counts. This chain's CDR3 is CASGEAGANVLTF. CDR3 DNA sequence: TGCGCCAGCGGGGAGGCTGGGGCCAACGTCCTGACTTTC. J is TRBJ2-6 and V is TRBV5-1, with D tentatively TRBD2 (6 bases). The CDR3 covers 13 residues. Trimming removed 7 bases from V and 2 bases from J, with 7 bases in between. Germline V gene data show CDR1 as SGHRS and CDR2 as YFSETQ.

CDR3 loop: CASSIWAGTPTYEQYF. The CDR3 DNA sequence: TGTGCCAGTAGTATCTGGGCCGGGACACCAACATACGAGCAGTACTTC. The chain employs TRBV19 and TRBJ2-7, with a weak D call TRBD1 (6 bases). In germline, CDR1 is LNHDA, CDR2 SQIVND (reference sequence). Between the trimmed V and J ends, which lost 3 bases and 4 bases, there was a span of 19 bases. This CDR3 spans 16 amino acids.

This chain links TRBV6-1 with TRBJ2-3; D perhaps matches TRBD2 (6 bases). Trimming cost V 6 bases and J 1 base, with 14 bases left between them. The CDR3 has 15 amino acids. Germline V gives CDR1 MNHNS, CDR2 SASEGT. The CDR3 DNA reads TGTGCCAGCAGAACCGGAGGGGTACGCACAGATACGCAGTATTTT. It is translated as CASRTGGVRTDTQYF.

This sequence joins TRBV7-9 and TRBJ2-7, with D perhaps matching TRBD1 (6 bases). Germline CDR1 and CDR2: SEHNR and FQNEAQ (reference sequence). Trimming shortened V by 5 bases and J by 2 bases, and 13 bases separated the two germline ends. The length of the CDR3 is 14 residues. The CDR3 region has the DNA TGTGCCAGCAGCCGAGCGACAGGAGCCTACGAGCAGTACTTC. It specifies CASSRATGAYEQYF. The complete variable domain, with remaining parts taken from reference TRBV7-9 and TRBJ2-7, reads DTGVSQNPRHKITKRGQNVTFRCDPISEHNRLYWYRQTLGQGPEFLTYFQNEAQLEKSRLLSDRFSAERPKGSFSTLEIQRTEQGDSAMYLCASSRATGAYEQYFGPGTRLTVT.

This clonotype appeared many times. The chain recombines TRBV27 with TRBJ2-1; no firm D call. V was pared by 6 bases and J by 4 bases, with 22 bases between. CDR3 length: 17 amino acids. Germline V gene data show CDR1 as MNHEY and CDR2 as SMNVEV (reference sequence). Here the CDR3 DNA reads TGTGCCAGCAGCGCTCTTGGCTCCCTTCGGTCATACAATGAGCAGTTCTTC. This codes for CASSALGSLRSYNEQFF.

This clonotype came up a few times. The chain has TRBV6-1 and TRBJ1-1; 8 bases align to TRBD1. The CDR3 length is 15 residues. Per germline, CDR1 MNHNS and CDR2 SASEGT. V shed 5 bases, J shed 4 bases, and the junction held 9 bases outside the gene matches. CDR3 sequence reads: CASSFWTGRGTEAFF. For the CDR3, the DNA is TGTGCCAGCAGTTTCTGGACAGGGCGCGGCACTGAAGCTTTCTTT.

The chain has TRBV11-2 and TRBJ2-6; tentative D call: TRBD1 (5 bases). With 5 bases removed from V and 0 bases from J, the gap between germline ends came to 11 bases. The CDR3 length is 16 residues. Looked up from germline, CDR1 is SGHAT and CDR2 is FQNNGV. CDR3 sequence (DNA): TGTGCCAGCAGCCTGACAGTCAGCTCTGGGGCCAACGTCCTGACTTTC. Protein sequence: CASSLTVSSGANVLTF. The full variable domain, rest sourced from reference TRBV11-2 and TRBJ2-6, is EAGVAQSPRYKIIEKRQSVAFWCNPISGHATLYWYQQILGQGPKLLIQFQNNGVVDDSQLPKDRFSAERLKGVDSTLKIQPAKLEDSAVYLCASSLTVSSGANVLTFGAGSRLTVL.

The J gene is TRBJ2-7, the V gene TRBV29-1; unclear D gene. The V gene's germline CDR1 is SQVTM and CDR2 ANQGSEA. CDR3 length: 11 amino acids. With 7 bases removed from V and 3 bases from J, the gap between germline ends came to 10 bases. Here the CDR3 DNA reads TGCAGCGGCCTGGGTAACTACGAGCAGTACTTC. It is translated as CSGLGNYEQYF.

This clonotype came up many times. The CDR3 bases are TGCAGTGCCACCCCTTTCCGGACAGGTCCCGGGAAGGGGTCCTACAATGAGCAGTTCTTC. Translating it yields CSATPFRTGPGKGSYNEQFF. The chain links TRBV20-1 to TRBJ2-1; 7 bases fit TRBD1. In germline, CDR1 is DFQATT, CDR2 SNEGSKA (reference sequence). After removal of 6 bases from V and 1 base from J, the junction contained 24 bases not matched to a gene. The CDR3 extends over 20 amino acids.

This clonotype was detected ten times or more. V is TRBV3-1 and J is TRBJ1-3; 9 bases map to TRBD1. Germline CDR1 is LGHDT and CDR2 is YNNKEL (reference sequence). The length of the CDR3 is 15 residues. V was pared by 4 bases and J by 8 bases, with 9 bases of the junction left unmatched. CDR3 in DNA: TGTGCCAGCAGCCCCTCCGGGACAGGGTTTCACACCATATATTTT. This codes for CASSPSGTGFHTIYF.

This clonotype was seen repeatedly, ten times or more. The rearrangement uses TRBV20-1 and TRBJ2-3; D is possibly TRBD2 (5 bases). Germline V gene data show CDR1 as DFQATT and CDR2 as SNEGSKA (reference sequence). This CDR3 region has 15 residues. Trimming removed 4 bases at V and 1 base at J, with 15 bases between. The CDR3: CSAIRTLSGTDTQYF. The CDR3 coding sequence is TGCAGTGCTATAAGGACTCTTTCGGGCACAGATACGCAGTATTTT.

Worth noting for this clonotype: A much bigger clone sits one base away, suggesting this may be a read error. The rearrangement uses TRBV20-1 and TRBJ1-2; D remains unclear. Trimming shortened V by 1 base and J by 4 bases, and 13 bases separated the two germline ends. The germline V gene has CDR1 DFQATT and CDR2 SNEGSKA (reference sequence). The CDR3 consists of 14 residues. For the CDR3, the DNA is TGCAGTGCTAGAGTGACTGTGGTTAGCTATGGCTACACCTTC. This encodes CSARVTVVSYGYTF.

To note about this clonotype: It may be a read error: a sequence one base away is much more abundant. The chain carries TRBV20-1 and TRBJ2-3; D may be TRBD2 (7 bases). Germline CDR1 is DFQATT and CDR2 is SNEGSKA (reference sequence). The CDR3 sequence is 13 residues long. In nucleotides, the CDR3 is TGCAGTGCCTTAGGGGGGGGGTCCGATACGCGGTATTTT. Amino acid sequence: CSALGGGSDTRYF.

The chain uses TRBV10-2 and TRBJ2-1; no reliable D call. The CDR3 runs 13 residues. CDR1 is WSHSY, CDR2 SAAADI, per germline. V lost 7 bases and J 4 bases, leaving 11 bases between the germline ends. The CDR3 reads CASKAGSYNEQFF. DNA for the CDR3: TGCGCCAGCAAGGCAGGATCGTACAATGAGCAGTTCTTC.

This chain connects TRBV20-1 to TRBJ2-2, with TRBD2 matching 10 bases. From germline, CDR1 is DFQATT and CDR2 SNEGSKA (reference sequence). V shed 0 bases and J 4 bases; nucleotides not matched to a gene: 5. The CDR3 has 16 residues. The CDR3 nucleotides are TGCAGTGCTAGAGAGCTAGCGGGAGCCCCCACCGGGGAGCTGTTTTTT. It encodes CSARELAGAPTGELFF.

This clonotype was seen many times. J is TRBJ2-1 and V is TRBV20-1, with 10 bases aligning to TRBD2. With 6 bases clipped from V and 4 bases from J, the junction kept 15 bases outside the gene matches. CDR1 DFQATT and CDR2 SNEGSKA come from the germline V gene (reference sequence). The CDR3 is 17 amino acids. The CDR3 protein is CSAHNLASGSGYNEQFF. CDR3 in DNA: TGCAGTGCCCACAACCTGGCTAGCGGGAGTGGGTACAATGAGCAGTTCTTC.

This clonotype has a count of ten or more. This chain links TRBV6-1 with TRBJ2-1; either TRBD1 or TRBD2 may fit D (6 bases each). In germline, CDR1 is MNHNS, CDR2 SASEGT. This CDR3 has 15 residues. The V gene lost 5 bases and the J gene lost 7 bases, with 18 bases spanning the gap. The CDR3 DNA follows: TGTGCCAGCAGTCGTAGGGGGGCAATTCGTAATGAGCAGTTCTTC. This encodes CASSRRGAIRNEQFF.

The chain links TRBV12-3 or TRBV12-4 to TRBJ1-6; D uncertain. The CDR3 loop spans 16 amino acids. The germline V and J ends were trimmed by 5 bases and 5 bases, with 16 bases remaining between them. CDR3 sequence reads: CASSLEGTVDNSPLHF. The CDR3 nucleotides read TGTGCCAGCAGTCTCGAGGGAACAGTGGATAATTCACCCCTCCACTTT.

This clonotype has at least ten counts. The genes are TRBV10-3 and TRBJ2-1; 14 nucleotides agree with TRBD2. The germline V gene has CDR1 ENHRY and CDR2 SYGVKD. V trimming: 10 bases; J trimming: 6 bases; junction bases outside the gene matches: 5. This CDR3 is built from 14 residues. In nucleotides, the CDR3 is TGTGCCACAGGGACTAGCGGGGGTTCCAATGAGCAGTTCTTC. Encoded protein: CATGTSGGSNEQFF.

This clonotype was seen at least ten times. CDR3 in amino acids: CSARDASGGTDTQYF. As DNA, the CDR3 is TGCAGTGCTAGAGACGCTAGCGGGGGCACAGATACGCAGTATTTT. This sequence joins TRBV20-1 and TRBJ2-3; 9 nucleotides align to TRBD2. From germline, CDR1 is DFQATT and CDR2 SNEGSKA (reference sequence). The CDR3 has 15 amino acids. V gave up 0 bases and J gave up 1 base; unmatched junction bases: 2.

The chain carries TRBV7-6 and TRBJ1-1; perhaps TRBD1 as D (6 bases). Trimming shortened V by 5 bases and J by 0 bases, and 19 bases separated the two germline ends. The germline V gene has CDR1 SGHVS and CDR2 FNYEAQ. The CDR3 extends over 17 amino acids. The CDR3 region is CASSPWDTYLMNTEAFF. CDR3 DNA sequence: TGTGCCAGCAGCCCGTGGGACACATACCTAATGAACACTGAAGCTTTCTTT.

V and J are TRBV6-2 or TRBV6-3 and TRBJ1-2; tentatively, D is TRBD1 (5 bases). This CDR3 comprises 15 residues. In germline, CDR1 is MNHEY, CDR2 SVGEGT. The germline V and J ends were trimmed by 2 bases and 7 bases, with 17 bases remaining between them. The CDR3 bases are TGTGCCAGCAGTTACGGGCTTGGGGCAGGCCTTGGCTACACCTTC. Protein: CASSYGLGAGLGYTF.